The 2 T cell receptor beta chains reported below all come from one sample, sequenced in a study of blood T cell repertoires in COVID-19. The protocol was immunoSEQ multiplex PCR, while the TCRdb copy is restricted to in-frame clones and leaves out a portion. The data hold 200,000 to 250,000 clones, with approximately 86% observed a single time. The sample consisted of peripheral blood. Receptors were obtained from a woman aged 25-40 years who had recovered from COVID-19.

The rearrangement links TRBV5-5 to TRBJ2-1, with D hard to call. Trimming cost V 6 bases and J 3 bases, with 13 bases left between them. The CDR3 is 14 amino acids. Germline CDR1 and CDR2: SGHKS and YYEKEE (reference sequence). The CDR3 region is CASIPYVLYNEQFF. The CDR3 bases are TGTGCCAGCATACCCTACGTACTCTACAATGAGCAGTTCTTC. The entire variable domain, with the rest obtained from reference TRBV5-5 and TRBJ2-1, is as follows: DAGVTQSPTHLIKTRGQQVTLRCSPISGHKSVSWYQQVLGQGPQFIFQYYEKEERGRGNFPDRFSARQFPNYSSELNVNALLLGDSALYLCASIPYVLYNEQFFGPGTRLTVL.

Note on this clone: This sample also contains other DNA sequences that code for the same CDR3. V gene TRBV5-4 combines with J gene TRBJ2-6; D is uncertain. Germline V gene data show CDR1 as SGHNT and CDR2 as YYREEE (reference sequence). Trimming pared 4 bases from V and 1 base from J, leaving 6 bases between. CDR3 length equals 14 residues. CDR3 sequence reads: CASSPRSGANVLTF. DNA of the CDR3: TGTGCCAGCAGCCCGAGATCTGGGGCCAACGTCCTGACTTTC.